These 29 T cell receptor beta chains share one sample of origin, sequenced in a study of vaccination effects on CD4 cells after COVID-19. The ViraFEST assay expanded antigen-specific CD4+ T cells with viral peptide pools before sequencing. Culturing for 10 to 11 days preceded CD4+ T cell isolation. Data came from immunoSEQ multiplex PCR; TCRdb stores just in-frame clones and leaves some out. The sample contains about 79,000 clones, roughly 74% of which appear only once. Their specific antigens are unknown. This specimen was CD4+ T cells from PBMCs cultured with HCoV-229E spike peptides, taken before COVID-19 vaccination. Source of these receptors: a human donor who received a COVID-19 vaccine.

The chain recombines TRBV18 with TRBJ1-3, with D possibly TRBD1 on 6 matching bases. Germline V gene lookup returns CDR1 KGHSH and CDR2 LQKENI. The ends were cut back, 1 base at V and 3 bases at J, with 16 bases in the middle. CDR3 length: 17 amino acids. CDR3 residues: CASSPRIPGDGGNTIYF. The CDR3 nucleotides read TGTGCCAGCTCACCACGGATTCCAGGGGATGGTGGAAACACCATATATTTT.

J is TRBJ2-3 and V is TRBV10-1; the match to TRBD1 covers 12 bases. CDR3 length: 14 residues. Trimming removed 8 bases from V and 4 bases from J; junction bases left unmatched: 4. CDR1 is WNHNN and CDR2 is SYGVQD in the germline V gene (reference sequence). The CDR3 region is CASGDRGRADTQYF. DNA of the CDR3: TGCGCCAGCGGGGACAGGGGGCGCGCAGATACGCAGTATTTT.

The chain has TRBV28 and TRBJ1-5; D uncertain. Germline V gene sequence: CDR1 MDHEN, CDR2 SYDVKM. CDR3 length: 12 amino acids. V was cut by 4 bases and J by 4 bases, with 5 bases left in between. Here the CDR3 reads CASSSGNQPQHF. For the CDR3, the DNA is TGTGCCAGCAGTTCGGGGAATCAGCCCCAGCATTTT.

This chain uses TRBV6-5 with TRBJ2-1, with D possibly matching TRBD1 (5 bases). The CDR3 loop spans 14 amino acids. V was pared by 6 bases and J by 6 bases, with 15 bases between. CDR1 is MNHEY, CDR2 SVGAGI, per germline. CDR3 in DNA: TGTGCCAGCAGGGGGCTAGGGTACCTCAATGAGCAGTTCTTC. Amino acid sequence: CASRGLGYLNEQFF.

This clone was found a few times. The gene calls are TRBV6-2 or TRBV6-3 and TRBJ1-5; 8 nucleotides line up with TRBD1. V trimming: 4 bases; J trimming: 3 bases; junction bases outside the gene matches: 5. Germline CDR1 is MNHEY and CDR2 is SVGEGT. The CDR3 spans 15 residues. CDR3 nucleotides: TGTGCCAGCAGTTCAACAGGGGGAAACAATCAGCCCCAGCATTTT. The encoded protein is CASSSTGGNNQPQHF.

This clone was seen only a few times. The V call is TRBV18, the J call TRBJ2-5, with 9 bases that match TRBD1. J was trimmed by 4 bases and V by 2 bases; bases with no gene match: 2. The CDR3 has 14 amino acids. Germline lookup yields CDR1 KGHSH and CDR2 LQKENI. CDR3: CASSPLDRGETQYF. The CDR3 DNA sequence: TGTGCCAGCTCACCATTGGACAGGGGAGAGACCCAGTACTTC.

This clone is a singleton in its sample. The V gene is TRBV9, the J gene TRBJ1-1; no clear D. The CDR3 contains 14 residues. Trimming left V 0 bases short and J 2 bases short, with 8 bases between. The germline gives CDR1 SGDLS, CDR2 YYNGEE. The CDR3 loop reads CASSVVATNTEAFF. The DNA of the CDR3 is TGTGCCAGCAGCGTAGTAGCTACAAACACTGAAGCTTTCTTT.

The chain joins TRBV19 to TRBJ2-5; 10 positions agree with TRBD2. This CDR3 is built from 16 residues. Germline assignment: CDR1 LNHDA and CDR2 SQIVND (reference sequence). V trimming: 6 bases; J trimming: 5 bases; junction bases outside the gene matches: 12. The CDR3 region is CASRDGLAESLETQYF. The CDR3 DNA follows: TGTGCCAGTAGGGACGGACTAGCGGAGTCGTTGGAGACCCAGTACTTC.

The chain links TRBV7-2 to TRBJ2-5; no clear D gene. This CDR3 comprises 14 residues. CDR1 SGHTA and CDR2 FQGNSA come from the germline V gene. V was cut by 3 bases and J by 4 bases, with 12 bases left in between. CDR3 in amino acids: CASSLESFRETQYF. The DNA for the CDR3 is TGTGCCAGCAGCTTGGAGTCGTTTAGAGAGACCCAGTACTTC.

The chain's CDR3 is CASSPQRGPYNEQFF. CDR3 nucleotide sequence: TGTGCCAGCAGCCCCCAGCGGGGGCCCTACAATGAGCAGTTCTTC. The chain joins TRBV7-3 to TRBJ2-1; 8 bases fit TRBD2. Trimming cost V 5 bases and J 2 bases; bases outside gene matches: 5. The CDR3 runs to 15 residues. The germline V gene encodes CDR1 SGHTA and CDR2 FQGTGA.

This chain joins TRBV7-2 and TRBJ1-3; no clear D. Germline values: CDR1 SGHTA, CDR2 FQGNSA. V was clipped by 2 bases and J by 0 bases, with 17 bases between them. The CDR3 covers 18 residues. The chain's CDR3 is CASSLFYVKESSGNTIYF. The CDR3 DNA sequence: TGTGCCAGCAGCTTATTCTACGTAAAGGAGAGCTCTGGAAACACCATATATTTT. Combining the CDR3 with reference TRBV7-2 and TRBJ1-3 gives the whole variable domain GAGVSQSPSNKVTEKGKDVELRCDPISGHTALYWYRQSLGQGLEFLIYFQGNSAPDKSGLPSDRFSAERTGGSVSTLTIQRTQQEDSAVYLCASSLFYVKESSGNTIYFGEGSWLTVV.

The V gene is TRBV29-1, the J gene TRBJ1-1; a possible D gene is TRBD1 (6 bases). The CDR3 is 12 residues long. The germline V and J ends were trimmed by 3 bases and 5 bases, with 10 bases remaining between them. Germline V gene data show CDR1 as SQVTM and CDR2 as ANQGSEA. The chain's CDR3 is CSVDPGATEAFF. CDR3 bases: TGCAGCGTTGACCCGGGGGCTACTGAAGCTTTCTTT.

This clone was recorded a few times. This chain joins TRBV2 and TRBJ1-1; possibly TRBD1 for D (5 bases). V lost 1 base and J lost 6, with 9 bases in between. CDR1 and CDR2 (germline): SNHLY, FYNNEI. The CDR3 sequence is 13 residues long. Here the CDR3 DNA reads TGTGCCAGCAGTGAAGTCGCGGGGGCTGAAGCTTTCTTT. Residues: CASSEVAGAEAFF.

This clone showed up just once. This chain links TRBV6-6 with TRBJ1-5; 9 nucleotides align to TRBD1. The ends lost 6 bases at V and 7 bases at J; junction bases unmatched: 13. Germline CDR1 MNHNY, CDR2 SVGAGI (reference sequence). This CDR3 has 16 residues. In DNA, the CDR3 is TGTGCCAGCAGCCCCTCCGGGACAGGGAGGTGGCAGCCCCAGCATTTT. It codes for CASSPSGTGRWQPQHF.

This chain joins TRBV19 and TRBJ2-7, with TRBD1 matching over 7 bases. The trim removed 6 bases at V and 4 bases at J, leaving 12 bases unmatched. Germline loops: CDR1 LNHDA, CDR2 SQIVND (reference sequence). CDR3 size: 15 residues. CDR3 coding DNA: TGTGCCAGTAGCACTGACCGGGACAGCGCTTACGAGCAGTACGTC. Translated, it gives CASSTDRDSAYEQYV.

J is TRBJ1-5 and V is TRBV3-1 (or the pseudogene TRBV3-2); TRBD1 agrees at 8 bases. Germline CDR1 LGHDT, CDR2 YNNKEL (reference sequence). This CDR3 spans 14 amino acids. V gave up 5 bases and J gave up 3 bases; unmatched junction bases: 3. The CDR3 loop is CASSAQGDNQPQHF. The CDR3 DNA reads TGTGCCAGCAGCGCACAGGGGGACAATCAGCCCCAGCATTTT.

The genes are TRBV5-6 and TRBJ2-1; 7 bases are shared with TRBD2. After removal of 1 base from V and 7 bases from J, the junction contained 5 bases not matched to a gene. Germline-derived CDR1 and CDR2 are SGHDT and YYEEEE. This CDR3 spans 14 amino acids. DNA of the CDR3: TGTGCCAGCAGCTTGTGGGGGGGTAATAATGAGCAGTTCTTC. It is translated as CASSLWGGNNEQFF.

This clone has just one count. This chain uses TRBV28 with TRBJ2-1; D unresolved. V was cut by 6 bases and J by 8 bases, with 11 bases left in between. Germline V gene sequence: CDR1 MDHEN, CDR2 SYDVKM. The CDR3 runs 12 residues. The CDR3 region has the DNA TGTGCCAGCAGGACCGACCTAGATGAGCAGTTCTTC. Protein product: CASRTDLDEQFF.

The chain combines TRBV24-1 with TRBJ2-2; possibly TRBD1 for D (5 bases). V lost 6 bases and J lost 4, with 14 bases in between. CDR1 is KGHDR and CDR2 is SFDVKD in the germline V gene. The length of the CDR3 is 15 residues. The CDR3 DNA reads TGTGCCACCAGTACAACGGACACCCTCACCGGGGAGCTGTTTTTT. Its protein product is CATSTTDTLTGELFF.

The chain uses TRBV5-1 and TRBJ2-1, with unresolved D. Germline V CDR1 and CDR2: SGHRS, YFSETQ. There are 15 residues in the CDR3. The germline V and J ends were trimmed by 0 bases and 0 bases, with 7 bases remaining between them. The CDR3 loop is CASSLATSSYNEQFF. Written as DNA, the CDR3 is TGCGCCAGCAGCTTGGCGACAAGCTCCTACAATGAGCAGTTCTTC.

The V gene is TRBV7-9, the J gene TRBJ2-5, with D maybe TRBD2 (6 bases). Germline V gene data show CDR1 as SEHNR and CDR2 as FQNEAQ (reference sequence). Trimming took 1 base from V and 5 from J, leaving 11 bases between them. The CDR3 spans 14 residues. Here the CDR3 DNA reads TGTGCCAGCAGCTTAGAACTAGGGACTGAGACCCAGTACTTC. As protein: CASSLELGTETQYF.

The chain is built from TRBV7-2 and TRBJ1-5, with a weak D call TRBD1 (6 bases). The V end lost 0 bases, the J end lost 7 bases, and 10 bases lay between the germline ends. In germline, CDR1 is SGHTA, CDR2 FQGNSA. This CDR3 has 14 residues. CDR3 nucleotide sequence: TGTGCCAGCAGCTTAGCGGGGGCAGGGCAGCCCCAGCATTTT. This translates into CASSLAGAGQPQHF.

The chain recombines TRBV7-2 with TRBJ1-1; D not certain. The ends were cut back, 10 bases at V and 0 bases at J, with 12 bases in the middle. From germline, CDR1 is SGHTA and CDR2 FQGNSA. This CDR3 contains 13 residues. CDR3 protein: CATKSELNTEAFF. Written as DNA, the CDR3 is TGTGCCACCAAGTCCGAGTTGAACACTGAAGCTTTCTTT.

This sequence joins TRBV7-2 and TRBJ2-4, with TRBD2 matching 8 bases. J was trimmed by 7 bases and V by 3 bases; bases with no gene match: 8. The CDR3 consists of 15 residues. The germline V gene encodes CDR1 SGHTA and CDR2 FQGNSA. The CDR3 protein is CASSFSGGRENIQYF. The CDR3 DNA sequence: TGTGCCAGCAGCTTCTCGGGGGGGCGGGAGAACATTCAGTACTTC.

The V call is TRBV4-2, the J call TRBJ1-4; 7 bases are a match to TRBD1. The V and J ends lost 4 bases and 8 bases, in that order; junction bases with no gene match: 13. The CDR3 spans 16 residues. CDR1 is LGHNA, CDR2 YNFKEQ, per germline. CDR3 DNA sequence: TGTGCCAGCAGCCCAGGGGGGCCAGGGTTCACCGAAAAACTGTTTTTT. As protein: CASSPGGPGFTEKLFF.

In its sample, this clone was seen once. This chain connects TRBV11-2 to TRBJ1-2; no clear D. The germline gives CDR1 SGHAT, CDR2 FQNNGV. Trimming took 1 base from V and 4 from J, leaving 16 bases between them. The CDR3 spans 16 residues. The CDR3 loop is CASSLGDAKSSYGYTF. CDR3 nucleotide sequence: TGTGCCAGCAGCTTAGGAGATGCCAAAAGCTCCTATGGCTACACCTTC.

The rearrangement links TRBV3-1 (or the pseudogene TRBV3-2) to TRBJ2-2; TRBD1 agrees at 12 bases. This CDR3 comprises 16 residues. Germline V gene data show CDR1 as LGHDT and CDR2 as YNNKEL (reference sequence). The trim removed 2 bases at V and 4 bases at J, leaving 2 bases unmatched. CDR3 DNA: TGTGCCAGCAGCCAACTGGGACAGGGGGCCACCGGGGAGCTGTTTTTT. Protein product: CASSQLGQGATGELFF.

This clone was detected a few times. In nucleotides, the CDR3 is TGTGCCAGCAGAGTAGGGGACACTGAAGCTTTCTTT. This translates into CASRVGDTEAFF. The chain links TRBV2 to TRBJ1-1; TRBD1 might be the D (5 bases). The CDR3 is 12 amino acids. Trimming took 6 bases from V and 3 from J, leaving 8 bases between them. Germline assignment: CDR1 SNHLY and CDR2 FYNNEI.

Here the CDR3 DNA reads TGTGCCATCAGTGAAGGTCGGTCGAGCTCCTACGAGCAGTACGTC. Residues: CAISEGRSSSYEQYV. V and J are TRBV10-3 and TRBJ2-7; unclear D gene. The germline V and J ends were trimmed by 3 bases and 0 bases, with 12 bases remaining between them. The V gene's germline CDR1 is ENHRY and CDR2 SYGVKD. The CDR3 loop spans 15 amino acids.